These 17 T cell receptor beta chains came from one sample sequenced in a study of early T cells in non-severe SARS-CoV-2 infection. MiXCR, run by TCRdb on the 5' RACE reads, gives a single entry per CDR3 protein. Of tens of thousands of distinct CDR3 sequences in the sample, around 10% were seen once. The source material was whole blood, sampled at baseline. Source of these receptors: an adult who was a healthcare worker with PCR-confirmed SARS-CoV-2 infection or an uninfected control (not recorded which).

This clonotype is categorized as medium-sized (0.01 to 0.1%). The chain uses TRBV18 and TRBJ2-3; 7 bases line up with TRBD1. CDR1 KGHSH and CDR2 LQKENI come from the germline V gene. The CDR3 loop spans 17 amino acids. The V gene end was trimmed by 6 bases and the J gene end by 1 base; junction bases not matched to a gene: 13. The CDR3 sequence: CASSRALAGGGTDTQYF. DNA of the CDR3: TGTGCCAGCTCCCGGGCCCTGGCAGGGGGAGGCACAGATACGCAGTATTTT.

This clonotype showed up many times. V gene TRBV7-9 combines with J gene TRBJ2-2, with unresolved D. V was pared by 5 bases and J by 1 base, with 11 bases between. The CDR3 is made up of 15 amino acids. CDR1 and CDR2 (germline): SEHNR, FQNEAQ (reference sequence). CDR3 sequence (DNA): TGTGCCAGCAGCCAATCCAGCAGGAACACCGGGGAGCTGTTTTTT. As protein: CASSQSSRNTGELFF.

This clonotype was seen many times. This rearrangement joins TRBV11-2 to TRBJ2-7, with D maybe TRBD1 (5 bases). Germline CDR1 and CDR2: SGHAT and FQNNGV. V was clipped by 0 bases and J by 5 bases, with 14 bases between them. The CDR3 covers 15 residues. CDR3 in amino acids: CASSLDLPGWNEQYF. In DNA form, the CDR3 reads TGTGCCAGCAGCTTAGATCTGCCAGGGTGGAACGAGCAGTACTTC.

V gene TRBV5-4 combines with J gene TRBJ2-3; 12 bases line up with TRBD2. Losses at the gene ends were 4 bases for V and 1 base for J; bases not matched to a gene: 4. Germline-derived CDR1 and CDR2 are SGHNT and YYREEE (reference sequence). The CDR3 covers 16 residues. The CDR3 DNA follows: TGTGCCAGCAGCGGGCGACTAGCGGGGGGCACAGATACGCAGTATTTT. As protein: CASSGRLAGGTDTQYF.

V gene TRBV7-8 combines with J gene TRBJ2-1; D is possibly TRBD2 (6 bases). Germline CDR1 and CDR2: SGHVS and FQNEAQ. The CDR3 loop spans 13 amino acids. V was shortened by 3 bases and J by 5 bases, with 8 bases between the two germline ends. CDR3 sequence: CASSFGTHNEQFF. DNA for the CDR3: TGTGCCAGCAGCTTCGGGACTCACAATGAGCAGTTCTTC.

In regard to this clonotype: The CDR3 does not end in the conserved phenylalanine or tryptophan, so this is likely a read error. The rearrangement links TRBV3-1 to TRBJ2-7; 7 bases agree with TRBD2. This CDR3 region has 14 residues. V was clipped by 2 bases and J by 3 bases; unmatched bases: 4. CDR1 and CDR2 from the germline V gene are LGHDT and YNNKEL (reference sequence). CDR3 protein: CASSQRGGVYEQYS. DNA of the CDR3: TGTGCCAGCAGCCAACGGGGAGGGGTCTACGAGCAGTACTCC.

The J gene is TRBJ2-7, the V gene TRBV5-1; D might be TRBD2 (6 bases). Looked up from germline, CDR1 is SGHRS and CDR2 is YFSETQ. The V end lost 0 bases, the J end lost 2 bases, and 9 bases lay between the germline ends. CDR3 length: 14 amino acids. CDR3 in DNA: TGCGCCAGCAGCTTGGTTAGCGGCCCCTACGAGCAGTACTTC. This sequence encodes CASSLVSGPYEQYF. The variable domain in full, completed from reference TRBV5-1 and TRBJ2-7, reads KAGVTQTPRYLIKTRGQQVTLSCSPISGHRSVSWYQQTPGQGLQFLFEYFSETQRNKGNFPGRFSGRQFSNSRSEMNVSTLELGDSALYLCASSLVSGPYEQYFGPGTRLTVT.

This clonotype was picked up a small number of times. The V call is TRBV7-2, the J call TRBJ2-5, with D possibly being TRBD1 (5 bases). The CDR3 is made up of 15 amino acids. Germline V gene lookup returns CDR1 SGHTA and CDR2 FQGNSA. V dropped 5 bases and J dropped 0 bases, with 13 bases sitting between them. The CDR3 DNA reads as TGTGCCAGCAGCCGATTCAAGGGGTACCAAGAGACCCAGTACTTC. The encoded protein is CASSRFKGYQETQYF.

In DNA form, the CDR3 reads TGTGCCAGCAGTTTATTAGGTCGCGGGACCAGCACAGATACGCAGTATTTT. Protein product: CASSLLGRGTSTDTQYF. The chain couples TRBV28 to TRBJ2-3; TRBD2 is a possible D gene (6 bases). Trimming took off 1 base at V and 0 bases at J, with 14 bases between the two ends. This CDR3 comprises 17 residues. CDR1 is MDHEN and CDR2 is SYDVKM in the germline V gene.

This clonotype came up a few times. The CDR3 loop reads CSVQGYGYTF. The CDR3 nucleotides are TGCAGTGTGCAGGGATATGGCTACACCTTC. The chain links TRBV20-1 to TRBJ1-2; D perhaps matches TRBD1 (5 bases). CDR1 DFQATT and CDR2 SNEGSKA come from the germline V gene (reference sequence). The CDR3 has 10 residues. Trimming took 7 bases from V and 5 from J, leaving 8 bases between them.

This clonotype was detected ten times or more. The chain links TRBV7-8 to TRBJ2-1; 7 bases are shared with TRBD1. This CDR3 spans 15 amino acids. Germline lookup yields CDR1 SGHVS and CDR2 FQNEAQ. Trimming removed 7 bases from V and 4 bases from J; junction bases left unmatched: 10. Written as DNA, the CDR3 is TGTGCCAGCATCGGTGGACAGGCTACATACAATGAGCAGTTCTTC. It yields the protein CASIGGQATYNEQFF.

This clonotype was observed at least ten times. The gene calls are TRBV12-3 or TRBV12-4 and TRBJ1-4, with a possible D match to TRBD1 (5 bases). V was trimmed by 4 bases and J by 4 bases, leaving 13 bases between them. The CDR3 sequence is 15 residues long. CDR3 bases: TGTGCCAGCAGTTACAGGTCGAGCATTAATGAAAAACTGTTTTTT. Translating gives CASSYRSSINEKLFF.

This clonotype came up a few times. J is TRBJ2-6 and V is TRBV20-1; no definite D call. Germline CDR1 and CDR2: DFQATT and SNEGSKA (reference sequence). CDR3 length equals 16 residues. The V end lost 0 bases, the J end lost 2 bases, and 11 bases lay between the germline ends. The CDR3 DNA sequence: TGCAGTGCTAGAGAGATACGGCAGACTGGGGCCAACGTCCTGACTTTC. Its protein is CSAREIRQTGANVLTF.

This clonotype was seen a handful of times. The chain carries TRBV4-1 and TRBJ1-1, with D possibly being TRBD1 (5 bases). The CDR3 spans 14 residues. V lost 4 bases, J lost 7 bases, and 16 bases lay in between. In germline, CDR1 is MGHRA, CDR2 YSYEKL. CDR3 amino acids: CASSPGGTALEAFF. The CDR3 DNA is TGCGCCAGCAGCCCTGGCGGGACCGCACTTGAAGCTTTCTTT.

The V and J genes are TRBV19 and TRBJ2-5; no firm D call. In germline, CDR1 is LNHDA, CDR2 SQIVND (reference sequence). CDR3 length: 12 amino acids. V shed 4 bases and J shed 5 bases, with 8 bases lying between them. The CDR3, as DNA: TGTGCCAGTAGTACATCGGAGGAGACCCAGTACTTC. Translation gives CASSTSEETQYF.

The chain couples TRBV29-1 to TRBJ1-1; D unclear. This CDR3 region has 12 residues. Germline-derived CDR1 and CDR2 are SQVTM and ANQGSEA. V lost 6 bases and J lost 1, with 9 bases in between. DNA for the CDR3: TGCAGCGTAGTATTGACGAACACTGAAGCTTTCTTT. Protein: CSVVLTNTEAFF.

This clonotype showed up many times. The chain links TRBV6-4 to TRBJ2-3; D is undetermined. Germline loops: CDR1 MRHNA, CDR2 SNTAGT. The CDR3 runs to 13 residues. V was cut by 2 bases and J by 0 bases, with 3 bases left in between. CDR3 DNA: TGTGCCAGCAGTGACGGGAGCACAGATACGCAGTATTTT. Its protein product is CASSDGSTDTQYF.